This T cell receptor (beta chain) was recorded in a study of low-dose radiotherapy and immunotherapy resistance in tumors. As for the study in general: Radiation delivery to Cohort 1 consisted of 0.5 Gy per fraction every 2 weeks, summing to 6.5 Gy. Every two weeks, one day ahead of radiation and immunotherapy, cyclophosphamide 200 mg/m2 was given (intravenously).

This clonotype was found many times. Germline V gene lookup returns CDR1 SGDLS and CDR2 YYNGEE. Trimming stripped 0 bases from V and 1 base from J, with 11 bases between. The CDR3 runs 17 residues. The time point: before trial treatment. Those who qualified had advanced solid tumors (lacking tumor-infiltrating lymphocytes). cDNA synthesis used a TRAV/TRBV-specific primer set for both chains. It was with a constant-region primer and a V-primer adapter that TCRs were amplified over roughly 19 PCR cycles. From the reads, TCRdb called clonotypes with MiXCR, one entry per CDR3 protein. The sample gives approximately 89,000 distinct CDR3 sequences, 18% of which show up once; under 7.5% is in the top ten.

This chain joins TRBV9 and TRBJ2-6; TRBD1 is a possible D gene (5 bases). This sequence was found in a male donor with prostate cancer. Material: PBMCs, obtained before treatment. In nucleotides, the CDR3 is TGTGCCAGCAGCGTAGGGACAAAACTTTCTGGGGCCAACGTCCTGACTTTC. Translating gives CASSVGTKLSGANVLTF. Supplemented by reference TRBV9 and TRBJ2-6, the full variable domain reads DSGVTQTPKHLITATGQRVTLRCSPRSGDLSVYWYQQSLDQGLQFLIQYYNGEERAKGNILERFSAQQFPDLHSELNLSSLELGDSALYFCASSVGTKLSGANVLTFGAGSRLTVL.